This TCR beta chain was sequenced during a study of T cells after yellow fever vaccination. Across the study: Fractions containing few cells were prepared with SMART-Seq v4 Ultra Low Input. Study-wide results and caveats: Once the booster was given, most primary-vaccination clones reappeared, at approximately 97% for CD4 and around 90% for CD8. Although most clonotypes did not, a small share appeared in both CD4 and CD8 compartments.

This clonotype was detected a few times. The antigen is undetermined. With 0 bases clipped from V and 9 bases from J, the junction kept 8 bases outside the gene matches. Germline-derived CDR1 and CDR2 are MGHRA and YSYEKL. The length of the CDR3 is 17 residues. TCR cDNA, made by 5'RACE template switching, carried an added universal primer site and UMIs. Via MiXCR, TCRdb re-called the 5' RACE reads, giving one row per CDR3 protein. The sample carries about 340,000 distinct CDR3 sequences, under 15% recorded once. The V call is TRBV4-1, the J call TRBJ1-6, with TRBD1 identical over 10 bases. Specimen: CD4+ T cells sorted from PBMCs, collected 15 days after the yellow fever booster vaccination. The receptor was isolated from a man younger than 30 who received the YFV17D yellow fever vaccine. The CDR3 DNA reads as TGCGCCAGCAGCCAAGATCGAGGGACAGGGGTGAGTTCACCCCTCCACTTT. Its translation is CASSQDRGTGVSSPLHF.